This T cell receptor beta chain originates from a study of beta chain features in type 1 diabetes. This clone occurred a few times. The entirety of the isolated RNA underwent reverse transcription, so expressed TCRB transcripts were sequenced. Profiled with immunoSEQ multiplex PCR; TCRdb holds only in-frame clones, not every one. The sample has about 340,000 clones; under 8.5% are singletons. The sequencing input was central memory CD4+ T cells from blood. The clonotype originates from a woman aged 18-29 years in good health.

CDR3 nucleotide sequence: TGTGCCAGCAGCTCCCCGACTAGCGGGAGTAGGAATGAGCAGTTCTTC. This encodes CASSSPTSGSRNEQFF. The chain couples TRBV7-9 to TRBJ2-1; 12 positions match TRBD2. Germline V gives CDR1 SEHNR, CDR2 FQNEAQ (reference sequence). This CDR3 spans 16 amino acids. V shed 4 bases and J 7 bases; nucleotides not matched to a gene: 8.